This T cell receptor beta chain was documented in a study of blood T cells in healthy people across ages. Study details: Per two T cells, about one barcoded beta molecule was captured through template switching. General study points: Correlation between TCR beta diversity and naive T cell percentage was strong.

The CDR3 runs to 13 residues. Trimming removed 8 bases from V and 0 bases from J; junction bases left unmatched: 3. Looked up from germline, CDR1 is SQVTM and CDR2 is ANQGSEA. No fewer than 6 micrograms of total RNA were isolated from every sample. Comment on this clonotype: Its antigen is unknown.

Primed by a sample-barcoded 5' primer and a J-beta primer mix, a second PCR proceeded for 7 to 11 cycles. At least 2.5 million CDR3-containing paired-end reads were obtained per sample. A single record per CDR3 protein comes from TCRdb applying MiXCR to the 5' RACE reads. The sample has roughly 1.5 million distinct CDR3 sequences; around 40% are singletons. This receptor was obtained from a woman between 18 and 29 years old in good health. The chain carries TRBV29-1 and TRBJ2-7; 11 nucleotides align to TRBD1. Sequenced sample: blood. The CDR3 DNA follows: TGCAGCTTTGGGACAGGGGGCTCCTACGAGCAGTACTTC. As protein: CSFGTGGSYEQYF.